The rows below give T cell receptor beta chains drawn from one sample of a study of persistence of HIV-infected CD4 T cells. The method was immunoSEQ multiplex PCR; TCRdb's version includes in-frame clones alone and lacks a portion of them. The profile covers around 39,000 clones, with roughly four fifths appearing a single time and roughly 0.97% taken by the ten largest. These receptors have no known antigen. The starting material was cultured CD4+ T cells from PBMCs, obtained from a patient who received antiretroviral therapy. The receptors come from an adult with HIV. The donor label of this sample is uncertain. Both conserved end residues are part of each CDR3. The D gene is left open where the match is weak. Size tells how often a clone was seen (once, few, many) or the class of an expanded clone, and some rows leave it out.

abundance,d_gene,j_gene,v_gene,CDR3aa,CDR3nt
-,-,TRBJ1-1,TRBV7-8,CASSFRQNTEAFF,TGTGCCAGCAGCTTTAGACAGAACACTGAAGCTTTCTTT
-,-,TRBJ1-2,TRBV5-4,CASSLGVDYGYTF,TGTGCCAGCAGCTTGGGAGTGGACTATGGCTACACCTTC
-,TRBD1,TRBJ2-5,TRBV24-1,CATSESFGTGVETQYF,TGTGCCACCAGTGAATCCTTCGGGACAGGGGTGGAGACCCAGTACTTC
-,TRBD2,TRBJ2-1,TRBV30,CAWSVDLAGGNNEQFF,TGTGCCTGGAGTGTGGACTTAGCGGGGGGGAACAATGAGCAGTTCTTC
-,-,TRBJ2-7,TRBV6-5,CASSKKGGEQYF,TGTGCCAGCAGTAAAAAAGGGGGCGAGCAGTACTTC
-,TRBD1,TRBJ1-2,TRBV9,CASSARGTEEGYTF,TGTGCCAGCAGCGCCAGGGGGACGGAAGAAGGCTACACCTTC
-,-,TRBJ1-2,TRBV3-1/TRBV3-2,CASSRGSGYTF,TGTGCCAGCAGCCGAGGTAGCGGCTACACCTTC
-,-,TRBJ1-2,TRBV4-1,CASSQSDTGSTQGGYTF,TGCGCCAGCAGCCAGAGTGATACAGGGTCAACTCAGGGTGGCTACACCTTC
-,-,TRBJ1-2,TRBV6-1,CASSEAGRPRINYGYTF,TGTGCCAGCAGTGAAGCGGGCAGGCCTCGGATAAACTATGGCTACACCTTC
-,-,TRBJ2-1,TRBV7-2,CASGAREPYNEQFF,TGTGCCAGCGGAGCTAGGGAGCCCTACAATGAGCAGTTCTTC
few,-,TRBJ1-6,TRBV21-1,CASSARASPFGSYNSPLHF,TGTGCCAGCAGCGCCCGGGCCTCACCCTTCGGGTCCTATAATTCACCCCTCCACTTT
-,-,TRBJ1-6,TRBV10-3,CAISSVGEESPLHF,TGTGCCATCAGTTCGGTCGGGGAGGAATCACCCCTCCACTTT
few,-,TRBJ1-4,TRBV30,CAWSVQATNEKLFF,TGTGCCTGGAGTGTACAAGCAACTAATGAAAAACTGTTTTTT
-,TRBD1,TRBJ1-1,TRBV10-1,CASSRAGGADPEAFF,TGCGCCAGCAGTAGGGCAGGGGGCGCTGACCCTGAAGCTTTCTTT
-,TRBD2,TRBJ2-1,TRBV2,CASRAPGLAEGEQFF,TGTGCCAGCAGAGCCCCGGGACTAGCCGAAGGTGAGCAGTTCTTC
-,-,TRBJ1-2,TRBV12-3/TRBV12-4,CASSLSGGGGYTF,TGTGCCAGCAGTTTATCTGGGGGCGGGGGCTACACCTTC
-,-,TRBJ2-1,TRBV20-1,CSAVYNEQFF,TGCAGTGCTGTGTACAATGAGCAGTTCTTC
few,-,TRBJ1-1,TRBV6-5,CASSYSMNTEAFF,TGTGCCAGCAGTTACTCGATGAACACTGAAGCTTTCTTT
-,-,TRBJ2-6,TRBV27,CASREINSGANVLTF,TGTGCCAGCAGGGAAATCAACTCTGGGGCCAACGTCCTGACTTTC
-,-,TRBJ2-2,TRBV7-3,CASSLTKPGRGLGGELFF,TGTGCCAGCAGCTTAACCAAGCCGGGACGGGGATTGGGCGGGGAGCTGTTTTTT
-,TRBD1,TRBJ2-3,TRBV24-1,CATRRTGASTDTQYF,TGTGCCACCAGAAGGACAGGTGCTAGCACAGATACGCAGTATTTT
-,TRBD2,TRBJ2-1,TRBV19,CASSSRGTSGYNEQFF,TGTGCCAGTAGTTCTCGGGGGACTAGCGGATACAATGAGCAGTTCTTC
-,TRBD1,TRBJ1-2,TRBV20-1,CSASRRQGYNYGYTF,TGCAGTGCTAGTCGCCGACAGGGGTATAACTATGGCTACACCTTC
few,-,TRBJ2-2,TRBV5-1,CASSVTVSDTGELFF,TGCGCCAGCAGCGTGACAGTAAGCGACACCGGGGAGCTGTTTTTT
-,-,TRBJ2-5,TRBV30,CAWGDSWGKTQYF,TGTGCCTGGGGGGACTCTTGGGGGAAGACCCAGTACTTC
-,-,TRBJ1-4,TRBV7-8,CASSSLGGDEKLFF,TGTGCCAGCAGCTCCCTTGGTGGAGATGAAAAACTGTTTTTT
-,TRBD1,TRBJ1-1,TRBV29-1,CSGRFDRVGSAFF,TGCAGCGGCAGATTTGACAGGGTAGGGTCTGCTTTCTTT
-,-,TRBJ1-2,TRBV6-1,CASSEVGILGGSRYGYTF,TGTGCCAGCAGTGAAGTGGGGATCTTAGGCGGCAGCCGTTATGGCTACACCTTC
-,TRBD1,TRBJ1-4,TRBV7-6,CASSWRQGDEKLFF,TGTGCCAGCAGCTGGCGACAGGGGGATGAAAAACTGTTTTTT
few,-,TRBJ1-1,TRBV15,CATSRQASSTEAFF,TGTGCCACCAGCAGACAGGCAAGCAGCACTGAAGCTTTCTTT
once,-,TRBJ1-4,TRBV28,CASSLPGTGSEKLFF,TGTGCCAGCAGTTTGCCCGGTACTGGCAGCGAAAAACTGTTTTTT
few,-,TRBJ2-4,TRBV3-1/TRBV3-2,CASSPMTEGEVKNIQYF,TGTGCCAGCAGCCCAATGACAGAAGGGGAAGTCAAAAACATTCAGTACTTC
-,TRBD1,TRBJ2-5,TRBV30,CALGTGGAETQYF,TGTGCCTTGGGGACAGGGGGCGCAGAGACCCAGTACTTC
-,TRBD1,TRBJ2-3,TRBV18,CASSLETGVDTQYF,TGTGCCAGCTCCCTGGAGACAGGGGTGGATACGCAGTATTTT
-,TRBD1,TRBJ2-1,TRBV11-3,CASSSGQGIDNEQFF,TGTGCCAGCAGCTCCGGACAGGGAATTGACAATGAGCAGTTCTTC
-,-,TRBJ1-3,TRBV7-8,CASSLGVAGNTIYF,TGTGCCAGCAGCTTAGGGGTAGCTGGAAACACCATATATTTT
-,TRBD1,TRBJ1-4,TRBV5-1,CASSRDRGTNEKLFF,TGCGCCAGCAGCAGGGACAGGGGAACTAATGAAAAACTGTTTTTT
-,TRBD1,TRBJ1-2,TRBV5-1,CASSTGTGNNYGYTF,TGCGCCAGCAGCACCGGGACAGGAAATAACTATGGCTACACCTTC
-,-,TRBJ1-5,TRBV18,CASSRESDSNQPQHF,TGTGCCAGCTCAAGAGAGAGCGATAGCAATCAGCCCCAGCATTTT
-,TRBD2,TRBJ2-2,TRBV7-8,CASSLAGRGGELFF,TGTGCCAGCAGCTTAGCGGGGAGGGGCGGGGAGCTGTTTTTT
-,TRBD1,TRBJ1-4,TRBV29-1,CSVEDQTGGEKLFF,TGCAGCGTTGAAGATCAGACAGGGGGGGAAAAACTGTTTTTT
-,-,TRBJ1-2,TRBV5-6,CASSLGSFNYGYTF,TGTGCCAGCAGCTTGGGTAGCTTTAACTATGGCTACACCTTC
-,-,TRBJ1-2,TRBV5-6,CASSFGSNYGYTF,TGTGCCAGCAGCTTTGGCAGTAACTATGGCTACACCTTC
-,-,TRBJ2-1,TRBV3-1/TRBV3-2,CASSQDRGGAYNEQFF,TGTGCCAGCAGCCAAGATCGAGGGGGGGCTTACAATGAGCAGTTCTTC
few,TRBD1,TRBJ1-4,TRBV30,CAWSPPRTGRNEKLFF,TGTGCCTGGAGTCCCCCGAGGACAGGACGAAATGAAAAACTGTTTTTT
few,-,TRBJ2-4,TRBV6-5,CASRRAFGEKNIQYF,TGTGCCAGCCGTAGGGCTTTCGGAGAGAAAAACATTCAGTACTTC
-,-,TRBJ1-1,TRBV18,CASLPGDLWGVAFF,TGTGCCTCCCTTCCCGGGGACCTATGGGGAGTAGCTTTCTTT
-,-,TRBJ1-4,TRBV5-4,CASSPGATNEKLFF,TGTGCCAGCAGCCCCGGGGCAACTAATGAAAAACTGTTTTTT
-,-,TRBJ1-5,TRBV10-3,CASRAGSNQPQHF,TGTGCCTCAAGGGCGGGGAGCAATCAGCCCCAGCATTTT
few,-,TRBJ1-2,TRBV2,CASRAQRSQRSNYGYTF,TGTGCCAGCAGGGCCCAACGATCTCAGCGTTCTAACTATGGCTACACCTTC
-,-,TRBJ1-2,TRBV5-1,CASSLSRDSTYGYTF,TGCGCCAGCAGCTTGAGTCGAGACAGCACCTATGGCTACACCTTC
once,-,TRBJ1-1,TRBV6-5,CASSYSNEGTEAFF,TGTGCCAGCAGTTACTCGAATGAGGGCACTGAAGCTTTCTTT
-,-,TRBJ2-1,TRBV6-5,CASSYVSGNEQFF,TGTGCCAGCAGTTACGTTTCGGGAAATGAGCAGTTCTTC